These 32 T cell receptor beta chains originate from one sample sequenced in a study of response to subunit inactivated influenza vaccine. TCRdb reprocessed the RT-PCR reads via MiXCR and lists one record per CDR3 protein. The data show about 780,000 distinct CDR3 sequences, less than 20% seen once. Sequences were derived from PBMCs from blood, sampled 5 days after vaccination. Receptors were obtained from a man aged 50 to 60 who received an inactivated influenza vaccine.

The chain recombines TRBV7-8 with TRBJ2-5, with D unresolved. The CDR3 is 13 amino acids. CDR1 SGHVS and CDR2 FQNEAQ come from the germline V gene. Trimming shortened V by 0 bases and J by 6 bases, and 8 bases separated the two germline ends. The CDR3 DNA reads TGTGCCAGCAGCTTAGCGGGGTCTCAGACCCAGTACTTC. This codes for CASSLAGSQTQYF.

The chain uses TRBV7-2 and TRBJ2-7; D remains unclear. Germline V gene sequence: CDR1 SGHTA, CDR2 FQGNSA. There are 16 residues in the CDR3. Deletions cut 5 bases from V and 1 base from J, with 18 bases between. CDR3: CASSPYADVRSYEQYF. The CDR3 coding sequence is TGTGCCAGCAGCCCCTATGCGGACGTCAGGTCCTACGAGCAGTACTTC. The variable domain in full, with the rest retrieved from reference TRBV7-2 and TRBJ2-7, is GAGVSQSPSNKVTEKGKDVELRCDPISGHTALYWYRQSLGQGLEFLIYFQGNSAPDKSGLPSDRFSAERTGGSVSTLTIQRTQQEDSAVYLCASSPYADVRSYEQYFGPGTRLTVT.

This clonotype was counted at least ten times. J is TRBJ2-7 and V is TRBV15; TRBD1 matches 8 bases. This CDR3 spans 12 amino acids. V dropped 4 bases and J dropped 12; count of bases not matched to a gene: 8. Germline assignment: CDR1 LNHNV and CDR2 YYDKDF (reference sequence). CDR3 sequence reads: CATSTDRAFRYF. Here the CDR3 DNA reads TGTGCCACCAGCACGGACAGGGCGTTTCGGTACTTC.

The chain is built from TRBV10-3 and TRBJ2-3, with 11 bases matching TRBD2. V dropped 6 bases and J dropped 4; count of bases not matched to a gene: 6. In germline, CDR1 is ENHRY, CDR2 SYGVKD. The CDR3 is 15 residues long. This CDR3 is CAIRSSGGLADTQYF. CDR3 coding DNA: TGTGCCATCAGGTCTAGCGGGGGGTTGGCAGATACGCAGTATTTT.

CDR3 sequence: CATGSSGRANEQFF. CDR3 DNA sequence: TGTGCCACCGGATCTAGCGGGAGGGCCAATGAGCAGTTCTTC. The chain recombines TRBV24-1 with TRBJ2-1; the match to TRBD2 covers 12 bases. The CDR3 is made up of 14 amino acids. The V gene end was trimmed by 9 bases and the J gene end by 6 bases; junction bases not matched to a gene: 5. The germline V gene has CDR1 KGHDR and CDR2 SFDVKD.

A few counts support this clonotype. The chain is built from TRBV12-3 or TRBV12-4 and TRBJ2-2; possible D gene TRBD2, 5 bases. Trimming pared 1 base from V and 9 bases from J, leaving 6 bases between. The CDR3 has 12 amino acids. In DNA form, the CDR3 reads TGTGCCAGCAGTTTAGGGGAGAGGGAGCTGTTTTTT. Translating gives CASSLGERELFF.

V is TRBV4-3 and J is TRBJ2-5; 12 positions agree with TRBD2. The germline V gene encodes CDR1 LGHNA and CDR2 YSLEER. The CDR3 spans 17 residues. V dropped 0 bases and J dropped 2; count of bases not matched to a gene: 4. CDR3 nucleotides: TGCGCCAGCAGCCAAGAAACTAGCGGGAGGCAACAAGAGACCCAGTACTTC. It translates to CASSQETSGRQQETQYF.

The chain recombines TRBV20-1 with TRBJ2-1; no firm D call. The length of the CDR3 is 14 residues. Germline V CDR1 and CDR2: DFQATT, SNEGSKA (reference sequence). V lost 2 bases, J lost 3 bases, and 11 bases lay in between. As DNA, the CDR3 is TGCAGTGCTAGACCACGCCCGGACTACAATGAGCAGTTCTTC. Amino acids: CSARPRPDYNEQFF.

This clonotype was seen a handful of times. This rearrangement joins TRBV20-1 to TRBJ1-5, with D maybe TRBD1 (6 bases). The germline gives CDR1 DFQATT, CDR2 SNEGSKA (reference sequence). This CDR3 contains 14 residues. The ends were cut back, 6 bases at V and 4 bases at J, with 16 bases in the middle. Here the CDR3 reads CSAKGGGPNQPQHF. The CDR3 coding sequence is TGCAGTGCAAAGGGCGGGGGGCCTAATCAGCCCCAGCATTTT.

At least ten counts were recorded for this clonotype. The V and J genes are TRBV7-9 and TRBJ2-1, with 9 nucleotides matching TRBD1. V shed 4 bases, J shed 9 bases, and the junction held 4 bases outside the gene matches. CDR3 length: 13 residues. Germline values: CDR1 SEHNR, CDR2 FQNEAQ (reference sequence). The CDR3 is CASSSGQGGEQFF. In DNA, the CDR3 is TGTGCCAGCAGCTCGGGACAGGGAGGTGAGCAGTTCTTC. The full variable domain, rest sourced from reference TRBV7-9 and TRBJ2-1, is DTGVSQNPRHKITKRGQNVTFRCDPISEHNRLYWYRQTLGQGPEFLTYFQNEAQLEKSRLLSDRFSAERPKGSFSTLEIQRTEQGDSAMYLCASSSGQGGEQFFGPGTRLTVL.

CDR3 in amino acids: CSARDWTSGDLPDTQYF. CDR3 bases: TGCAGTGCTAGAGATTGGACTAGCGGGGACCTTCCAGATACGCAGTATTTT. The rearrangement joins TRBV20-1 to TRBJ2-3, with 12 bases matching TRBD2. J was trimmed by 4 bases and V by 0 bases; bases with no gene match: 8. The CDR3 runs 17 residues. Germline V gene data show CDR1 as DFQATT and CDR2 as SNEGSKA (reference sequence).

The gene calls are TRBV20-1 and TRBJ2-2; D possibly corresponds to TRBD1 (5 bases). The germline CDR1 and CDR2 sequences are DFQATT and SNEGSKA (reference sequence). Trimming pared 6 bases from V and 0 bases from J, leaving 17 bases between. This CDR3 is built from 16 residues. CDR3 DNA sequence: TGCAGTGCACGGTTAGGTATAGGGGCGAACACCGGGGAGCTGTTTTTT. Translated, it gives CSARLGIGANTGELFF.

The chain joins TRBV20-1 to TRBJ2-1; 7 bases fit TRBD1. Germline trimming cut 0 bases from V and 7 bases from J; bases unmatched to any gene: 9. Germline lookup yields CDR1 DFQATT and CDR2 SNEGSKA (reference sequence). The CDR3 spans 15 residues. Here the CDR3 reads CSARDSRDSVNEQFF. The DNA for the CDR3 is TGCAGTGCTAGAGATTCCCGGGACAGCGTTAATGAGCAGTTCTTC.

The chain carries TRBV5-5 and TRBJ2-1; D might be TRBD2 (6 bases). CDR3 length: 17 amino acids. Trimming took 0 bases from V and 7 from J, leaving 20 bases between them. Germline CDR1 reads SGHKS; CDR2 reads YYEKEE (reference sequence). The CDR3 spells CASSLGGGVRGLNEQFF. For the CDR3, the DNA is TGTGCCAGCAGCTTGGGGGGCGGGGTCCGGGGCTTGAATGAGCAGTTCTTC.

The sample holds a few counts of this clonotype. The chain carries TRBV27 and TRBJ1-6, with D perhaps matching TRBD1 (5 bases). This CDR3 is built from 16 residues. In germline, CDR1 is MNHEY, CDR2 SMNVEV (reference sequence). The germline V and J ends were trimmed by 8 bases and 7 bases, with 21 bases remaining between them. The CDR3 reads CASAGNNAAKNSPLHF. The CDR3 nucleotides are TGTGCCAGCGCAGGGAATAACGCCGCGAAAAATTCACCCCTCCACTTT.

This clonotype was observed many times. The CDR3 loop is CATGTSEETQYF. The DNA for the CDR3 is TGTGCCACTGGGACTAGTGAAGAGACCCAGTACTTC. This chain connects TRBV10-3 to TRBJ2-5; 8 bases agree with TRBD2. The germline CDR1 and CDR2 sequences are ENHRY and SYGVKD. V trimming: 10 bases; J trimming: 3 bases; junction bases outside the gene matches: 4. The CDR3 is 12 residues long.

The chain links TRBV6-1 to TRBJ2-3, with 9 bases fitting TRBD1. The ends lost 6 bases at V and 6 bases at J; junction bases unmatched: 10. The CDR3 is made up of 15 amino acids. Germline lookup yields CDR1 MNHNS and CDR2 SASEGT. In DNA form, the CDR3 reads TGTGCCAGCAGCCCGACAGGGACAGGGTACGATACGCAGTATTTT. Encoded protein: CASSPTGTGYDTQYF.

This clonotype showed up many times. The genes are TRBV2 and TRBJ1-5; 7 nucleotides align to TRBD1. After removal of 0 bases from V and 7 bases from J, the junction contained 3 bases not matched to a gene. The germline V gene has CDR1 SNHLY and CDR2 FYNNEI. CDR3 length: 14 amino acids. This CDR3 is CASSEAQGPQPQHF. The CDR3 DNA follows: TGTGCCAGCAGTGAAGCACAGGGGCCCCAGCCCCAGCATTTT.

The chain couples TRBV7-2 to TRBJ2-1; D remains ambiguous. The length of the CDR3 is 15 residues. Germline values: CDR1 SGHTA, CDR2 FQGNSA. Trimming took off 1 base at V and 5 bases at J, with 12 bases between the two ends. CDR3 DNA: TGTGCCAGCAGCTTAGGGTTCGTCGGCAACAATGAGCAGTTCTTC. Translation gives CASSLGFVGNNEQFF.

The chain has TRBV24-1 and TRBJ2-1; 8 bases align to TRBD2. Looked up from germline, CDR1 is KGHDR and CDR2 is SFDVKD. With V trimmed by 0 bases and J by 5 bases, 2 bases remained unmatched. This CDR3 comprises 15 residues. CDR3 loop: CATSDLTSGNNEQFF. The DNA for the CDR3 is TGTGCCACCAGTGATTTGACTAGCGGCAACAATGAGCAGTTCTTC.

This clonotype was seen a few times. The chain recombines TRBV12-3 or TRBV12-4 with TRBJ2-7; TRBD2 matches at 12 bases. This CDR3 region has 16 residues. V trimming: 2 bases; J trimming: 0 bases; junction bases outside the gene matches: 2. The CDR3 DNA reads as TGTGCCAGCAGTTTACGGACTAGCGGGGCCTCCTACGAGCAGTACTTC. Its protein is CASSLRTSGASYEQYF.

This clonotype was picked up a small number of times. V gene TRBV5-6 combines with J gene TRBJ2-1, with 15 bases lining up with TRBD2. Germline lookup yields CDR1 SGHDT and CDR2 YYEEEE. This CDR3 comprises 15 residues. V lost 3 bases, J lost 8 bases, and 3 bases stayed unmatched. In DNA, the CDR3 is TGTGCCAGCAGCTCGGGACTAGCGGGGGGACATGAGCAGTTCTTC. Translation: CASSSGLAGGHEQFF.

The chain employs TRBV5-1 and TRBJ1-6; 8 bases align to TRBD1. The V gene's germline CDR1 is SGHRS and CDR2 YFSETQ. The CDR3 sequence is 15 residues long. The V and J ends lost 3 bases and 7 bases, in that order; junction bases with no gene match: 6. This CDR3 reads CASSSAGGANSPLHF. The CDR3 DNA follows: TGCGCCAGCAGCTCCGCAGGGGGCGCGAATTCACCCCTCCACTTT.

This clonotype was counted a few times. The rearrangement uses TRBV29-1 and TRBJ2-7; TRBD2 might be the D (6 bases). V shed 4 bases and J shed 6 bases, with 10 bases lying between them. Germline loops: CDR1 SQVTM, CDR2 ANQGSEA. The CDR3 sequence is 11 residues long. The CDR3: CSVARGGEQYF. Here the CDR3 DNA reads TGCAGCGTTGCGAGGGGAGGCGAGCAGTACTTC.

This clonotype was observed a few times. This chain links TRBV9 with TRBJ1-2; 8 bases line up with TRBD1. V lost 4 bases and J lost 7; bases outside the gene matches: 12. This CDR3 is built from 15 residues. CDR1 is SGDLS and CDR2 is YYNGEE in the germline V gene. In DNA form, the CDR3 reads TGTGCCAGCAGCCCAGGGGGCTCTGAGGGGGTTGGCTACACCTTC. Its protein is CASSPGGSEGVGYTF.

This clonotype was observed a few times. This rearrangement joins TRBV7-8 to TRBJ2-3, with D uncertain. The CDR3 covers 15 residues. Trimming pared 1 base from V and 3 bases from J, leaving 11 bases between. Germline CDR1 SGHVS, CDR2 FQNEAQ. The CDR3 protein is CASSLGVTETDTQYF. The CDR3 region has the DNA TGTGCCAGCAGCTTAGGTGTGACCGAGACAGATACGCAGTATTTT.

The V gene is TRBV15, the J gene TRBJ2-1; 10 bases align to TRBD1. With V trimmed by 0 bases and J by 8 bases, 10 bases remained unmatched. The germline V gene encodes CDR1 LNHNV and CDR2 YYDKDF (reference sequence). The CDR3 runs to 17 residues. CDR3 amino acids: CATSRELAGTGVDEQFF. The CDR3 DNA reads TGTGCCACCAGCAGAGAACTCGCCGGGACAGGGGTTGATGAGCAGTTCTTC.

This clonotype appeared a single time. The rearrangement joins TRBV20-1 to TRBJ2-5; D ambiguous. Germline V CDR1 and CDR2: DFQATT, SNEGSKA (reference sequence). The CDR3 is made up of 14 amino acids. Trimming took 1 base from V and 9 from J, leaving 18 bases between them. The CDR3 bases are TGCAGTGCTAGAGTTGTATATCCGCGAGTGTCCCAGTACTTC. It translates to CSARVVYPRVSQYF.

The CDR3, as DNA: TGCAGCGTTGTCGCCAAGTTATTAACAGATACGCAGTATTTT. Its translation: CSVVAKLLTDTQYF. The chain links TRBV29-1 to TRBJ2-3; no firm D call. The CDR3 length is 14 residues. Germline V CDR1 and CDR2: SQVTM, ANQGSEA. Trimming removed 4 bases from V and 3 bases from J, with 14 bases in between.

Ten or more counts support this clonotype. The chain joins TRBV7-8 to TRBJ2-5, with 7 bases aligning to TRBD1. V lost 1 base to trimming and J lost 4 bases; unmatched junction nucleotides: 6. The CDR3 is 15 amino acids. The V gene's germline CDR1 is SGHVS and CDR2 FQNEAQ. CDR3 sequence (DNA): TGTGCCAGCAGCTTAGGACAGGGAATATTAGAGACCCAGTACTTC. This gives the protein CASSLGQGILETQYF.

Ten or more counts support this clonotype. The chain combines TRBV5-1 with TRBJ1-1; D gene ambiguous. V was cut by 2 bases and J by 2 bases, with 10 bases left in between. CDR1 SGHRS and CDR2 YFSETQ come from the germline V gene. This CDR3 comprises 14 residues. In DNA, the CDR3 is TGCGCCAGCAGCTTTGGCGTCCTAAACACTGAAGCTTTCTTT. Encoded protein: CASSFGVLNTEAFF.

This sequence joins TRBV6-5 and TRBJ2-2; TRBD1 matches at 7 bases. The CDR3 consists of 14 residues. Germline trimming cut 2 bases from V and 10 bases from J; bases unmatched to any gene: 7. Germline V gene data show CDR1 as MNHEY and CDR2 as SVGAGI. CDR3 in amino acids: CASSYGTDFLELFF. Here the CDR3 DNA reads TGTGCCAGCAGTTACGGGACAGACTTTTTGGAGCTGTTTTTT.